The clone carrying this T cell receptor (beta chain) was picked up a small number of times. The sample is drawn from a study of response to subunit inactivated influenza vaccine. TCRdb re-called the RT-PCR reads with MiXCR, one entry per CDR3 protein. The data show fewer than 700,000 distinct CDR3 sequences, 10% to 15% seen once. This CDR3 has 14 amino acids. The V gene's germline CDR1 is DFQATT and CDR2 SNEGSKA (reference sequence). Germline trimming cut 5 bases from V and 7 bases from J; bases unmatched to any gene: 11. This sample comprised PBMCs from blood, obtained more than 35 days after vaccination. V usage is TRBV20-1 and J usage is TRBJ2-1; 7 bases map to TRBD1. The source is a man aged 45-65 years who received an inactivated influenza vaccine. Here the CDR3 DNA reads TGCAGTGCTCCCCGCCCAGGGGGAAGGAATGAGCAGTTCTTC. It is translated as CSAPRPGGRNEQFF.